This T cell receptor (beta chain) appears in the sequencing data of a study of shared clonotypes between healthy human individuals. General study results and limits: The study sampled only blood, and tissue repertoires likely differ. Researchers found naive subsets generally carried larger estimated richness than memory subsets.

With respect to this clone: Its antigen is as yet unknown.

Germline CDR1 and CDR2: SGHRS and YFSETQ. This CDR3 contains 13 residues. V lost 4 bases, J lost 2 bases, and 10 bases lay in between. Deep-level assay runs were performed. The protocol was immunoSEQ multiplex PCR, while the TCRdb copy is restricted to in-frame clones and leaves out a portion. The sample holds over a million clones, around three quarters seen once. The chain recombines TRBV5-1 with TRBJ2-7, with D uncertain. What was sequenced was memory CD4+ T cells from PBMCs. Stated subset: CD45RA-negative fraction. This clonotype was obtained from a man younger than 35 in good health. Some clones in this sample may be carry-over from other donors' samples. The CDR3, as DNA: TGCGCCAGCAGCACGAGACGCCCCTACGAGCAGTACTTC. Amino acid sequence: CASSTRRPYEQYF.